This is a list of T cell receptor beta chains from one sample in a study of blood T cells in healthy people across ages. TCRdb fed the 5' RACE reads into MiXCR, producing one record per CDR3 protein. Altogether about 570,000 distinct CDR3 sequences are present, 25% to 30% being singletons, with the ten largest covering about 18%. Sample: blood. The receptors derive from a woman in her 70s in good health. Both conserved end residues are part of each CDR3. The order of the fields is CDR3 DNA, CDR3 protein, CDR3 length, clone size, J gene, V gene, D gene. The D gene is left open where the match is weak. Clone size is shown for a subset of rows, as once, few, many or a class of expanded clone.

cdr3_nt: TGTGCCAGCAGTCCGGGACTAGCACTAGCGAACACCGGGGAGCTGTTTTTT
cdr3_aa: CASSPGLALANTGELFF
cdr3_length: 17
clone_size: .
j_call: TRBJ2-2
v_call: TRBV11-2
d_call: TRBD2

cdr3_nt: TGCGCCAGCAGCTCCGGACTGACCTCTGGGGCCAACGTCCTGACTTTC
cdr3_aa: CASSSGLTSGANVLTF
cdr3_length: 16
clone_size: few
j_call: TRBJ2-6
v_call: TRBV5-1
d_call: .

cdr3_nt: TGTGCCAGCAGCCAGGGGGTACAGGGGACGGATGAAAAACTGTTTTTT
cdr3_aa: CASSQGVQGTDEKLFF
cdr3_length: 16
clone_size: .
j_call: TRBJ1-4
v_call: TRBV3-1
d_call: TRBD1

cdr3_nt: TGTGCCAGCAGCCCCATGACGGGGAACACCGGGGAGCTGTTTTTT
cdr3_aa: CASSPMTGNTGELFF
cdr3_length: 15
clone_size: many
j_call: TRBJ2-2
v_call: TRBV7-7
d_call: .

cdr3_nt: TGTGCCAGCAGCCCGGGACGGTTATACGAGCAGTACTTC
cdr3_aa: CASSPGRLYEQYF
cdr3_length: 13
clone_size: few
j_call: TRBJ2-7
v_call: TRBV12-3/TRBV12-4
d_call: .

cdr3_nt: TGTGCCAGCTCACCACCGACAGGGGCCGACTATGGCTACACCTTC
cdr3_aa: CASSPPTGADYGYTF
cdr3_length: 15
clone_size: .
j_call: TRBJ1-2
v_call: TRBV18
d_call: TRBD1

cdr3_nt: TGTGCCAGCAGTATTGGGGCAAGTGAAAAACTGTTTTTT
cdr3_aa: CASSIGASEKLFF
cdr3_length: 13
clone_size: .
j_call: TRBJ1-4
v_call: TRBV6-5
d_call: .

cdr3_nt: TGTGCCAGCAGCCTTAGAGGACAGCTCCGCGGGGAGACCCAGTACTTC
cdr3_aa: CASSLRGQLRGETQYF
cdr3_length: 16
clone_size: .
j_call: TRBJ2-5
v_call: TRBV3-1
d_call: .

cdr3_nt: TGCAGTGCTAGGTTACCCCTGGAGACTGAAGCTTTCTTT
cdr3_aa: CSARLPLETEAFF
cdr3_length: 13
clone_size: .
j_call: TRBJ1-1
v_call: TRBV20-1
d_call: .

cdr3_nt: TGCGCCAGCAGCCAGACATTCCGGGACAGCGCCAATGAGCAGTTCTTC
cdr3_aa: CASSQTFRDSANEQFF
cdr3_length: 16
clone_size: few
j_call: TRBJ2-1
v_call: TRBV4-3
d_call: TRBD1

cdr3_nt: TGTGCCAGCAGTGATTATGGCCTCTCTAATTCACCCCTCCACTTT
cdr3_aa: CASSDYGLSNSPLHF
cdr3_length: 15
clone_size: few
j_call: TRBJ1-6
v_call: TRBV2
d_call: .

cdr3_nt: TGTGCCACCAGTGATCTGGGGGGGACGACCTACAATGAGCAGTTCTTC
cdr3_aa: CATSDLGGTTYNEQFF
cdr3_length: 16
clone_size: .
j_call: TRBJ2-1
v_call: TRBV24-1
d_call: TRBD2

cdr3_nt: TGTGCCAGTAGACCCGGGGGGCAGAGCAATCAGCCCCAGCATTTT
cdr3_aa: CASRPGGQSNQPQHF
cdr3_length: 15
clone_size: .
j_call: TRBJ1-5
v_call: TRBV19
d_call: .

cdr3_nt: TGTGCCAGCTCATTCCGGGAAGGGCCCCACACTGAAGCTTTCTTT
cdr3_aa: CASSFREGPHTEAFF
cdr3_length: 15
clone_size: .
j_call: TRBJ1-1
v_call: TRBV2
d_call: .

cdr3_nt: TGCGCCAGCAGCCAAGCTTCCTGGGGACAGGGGGCCTCGAAGGGCTACACCTTC
cdr3_aa: CASSQASWGQGASKGYTF
cdr3_length: 18
clone_size: .
j_call: TRBJ1-2
v_call: TRBV4-3
d_call: TRBD1